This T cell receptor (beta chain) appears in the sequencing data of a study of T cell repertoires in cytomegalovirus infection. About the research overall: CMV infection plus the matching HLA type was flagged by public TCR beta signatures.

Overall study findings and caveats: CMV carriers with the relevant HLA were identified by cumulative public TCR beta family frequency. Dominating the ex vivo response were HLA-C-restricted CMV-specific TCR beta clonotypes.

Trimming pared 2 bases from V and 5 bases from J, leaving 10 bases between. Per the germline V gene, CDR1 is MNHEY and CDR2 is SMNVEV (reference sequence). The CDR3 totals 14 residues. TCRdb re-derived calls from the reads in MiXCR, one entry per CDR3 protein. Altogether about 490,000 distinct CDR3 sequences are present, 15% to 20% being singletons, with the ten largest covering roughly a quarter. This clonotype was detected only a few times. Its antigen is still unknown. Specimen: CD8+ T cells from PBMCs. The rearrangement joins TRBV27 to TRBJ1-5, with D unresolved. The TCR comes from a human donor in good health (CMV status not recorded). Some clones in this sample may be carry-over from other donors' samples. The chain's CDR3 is CASSLRGQYQPQHF. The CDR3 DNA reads TGTGCCAGCAGTTTAAGAGGGCAGTATCAGCCCCAGCATTTT.